Each of the 24 T cell receptor beta chains below was sequenced from the same sample in a study of shared clonotypes between healthy human individuals. Repertoires were generated with immunoSEQ multiplex PCR, while TCRdb's copy carries only in-frame clones and drops some. The table records under 2,000,000 clones, less than 95% of them present only once. CD8 cells regarded as naive lacked CD45RO, were positively chosen for CCR7, and omitted terminally differentiated effector memory CD45RA+ cells. The sample was naive CD8+ T cells sorted from blood. The source of these receptors is a man younger than 30 in good health.

This rearrangement joins TRBV4-1 to TRBJ1-3, with a weak D call TRBD1 (6 bases). CDR3 size: 17 residues. CDR1 is MGHRA, CDR2 YSYEKL, per germline. Trimming took off 1 base at V and 2 bases at J, with 15 bases between the two ends. In DNA form, the CDR3 reads TGCGCCAGCAGCCAAGGGGTTTGGGCAGGGGCTGGAAACACCATATATTTT. This encodes CASSQGVWAGAGNTIYF.

This chain links TRBV5-4 with TRBJ2-1; D may be TRBD1 or TRBD2 (6 bases each). The ends were cut back, 0 bases at V and 8 bases at J, with 9 bases in the middle. CDR3 size: 13 residues. Germline values: CDR1 SGHNT, CDR2 YYREEE (reference sequence). This chain's CDR3 is CASSLAGADEQFF. The CDR3, as DNA: TGTGCCAGCAGCTTGGCGGGGGCTGATGAGCAGTTCTTC.

CDR3 sequence reads: CASSLEGQGDTQYF. The CDR3 nucleotides read TGCGCCAGCAGCCTGGAGGGGCAGGGAGATACGCAGTATTTT. The chain couples TRBV4-3 to TRBJ2-3; possibly TRBD2 for D (6 bases). The CDR3 totals 14 residues. The germline V and J ends were trimmed by 4 bases and 5 bases, with 13 bases remaining between them. Germline CDR1 reads LGHNA; CDR2 reads YSLEER.

This chain connects TRBV11-1 to TRBJ2-1; D may be TRBD2 (5 bases). V was clipped by 4 bases and J by 0 bases, with 10 bases between them. From germline, CDR1 is SGHAT and CDR2 FQDESV (reference sequence). The CDR3 extends over 15 amino acids. The DNA of the CDR3 is TGTGCCAGCAGCTCGACTACCCCCTCCTACAATGAGCAGTTCTTC. Translating it yields CASSSTTPSYNEQFF.

CDR3 residues: CASSSNYRGSPYEQYF. CDR3 nucleotides: TGTGCCAGCAGCTCTAATTACAGGGGGAGCCCCTACGAGCAGTACTTC. The rearrangement uses TRBV27 and TRBJ2-7; 8 bases are shared with TRBD1. This CDR3 has 16 amino acids. Germline CDR1 and CDR2: MNHEY and SMNVEV (reference sequence). The trim removed 6 bases at V and 2 bases at J, leaving 12 bases unmatched.

The chain carries TRBV2 and TRBJ2-1; 13 bases agree with TRBD2. The CDR3 covers 17 residues. CDR1 and CDR2 (germline): SNHLY, FYNNEI. The V segment lost 6 bases and the J segment 0 bases; nucleotides outside the gene matches: 5. CDR3: CASSGLAGVNSYNEQFF. The CDR3 nucleotides read TGTGCCAGCAGCGGACTAGCGGGAGTCAACTCCTACAATGAGCAGTTCTTC.

This clone is a singleton in its sample. The CDR3 DNA reads TGTGCCAGCAGGGCGCCGGGACAAAAGGGCACTAATGAAAAACTGTTTTTT. Its translation is CASRAPGQKGTNEKLFF. The chain recombines TRBV7-2 with TRBJ1-4, with D perhaps matching TRBD1 (6 bases). This CDR3 is built from 17 residues. Germline V gene data show CDR1 as SGHTA and CDR2 as FQGNSA. Trimming left V 6 bases short and J 2 bases short, with 19 bases between.

This clone was detected only once. CDR3 amino acids: CASSPLYHPQETQYF. CDR3 nucleotides: TGTGCCAGCAGCCCCCTATACCATCCCCAAGAGACCCAGTACTTC. The chain links TRBV4-2 to TRBJ2-5, with no clear D. The V gene lost 4 bases and the J gene lost 1 base, with 13 bases spanning the gap. The CDR3 runs to 15 residues. CDR1 and CDR2 (germline): LGHNA, YNFKEQ.

The chain uses TRBV6-5 and TRBJ2-1; TRBD2 matches 11 bases. Germline loops: CDR1 MNHEY, CDR2 SVGAGI. The ends lost 3 bases at V and 16 bases at J; junction bases unmatched: 17. The CDR3 is made up of 16 amino acids. Here the CDR3 reads CASSYFTSGGPAGVFF. CDR3 nucleotide sequence: TGTGCCAGCAGTTATTTTACTAGCGGGGGCCCCGCGGGGGTCTTCTTC.

The V and J genes are TRBV6-6 and TRBJ1-6; D may be TRBD1 (5 bases). The CDR3 runs 14 residues. Germline values: CDR1 MNHNY, CDR2 SVGAGI (reference sequence). V lost 7 bases, J lost 8 bases, and 15 bases lay in between. CDR3 in DNA: TGTGCCAGCACCCTGTCCTCGGGGGATTCACCCCTCCACTTT. As protein: CASTLSSGDSPLHF.

Concerning this clone itself: Additional DNA sequences in this sample encode the identical CDR3. The CDR3, as DNA: TGCGCCAGCAGCTTGGGTCAGGGGTTCTATGGCTACACCTTC. Amino acids: CASSLGQGFYGYTF. This chain links TRBV5-1 with TRBJ1-2; TRBD1 might be the D (6 bases). This CDR3 contains 14 residues. Trimming cost V 0 bases and J 4 bases, with 10 bases left between them. Germline V gene lookup returns CDR1 SGHRS and CDR2 YFSETQ.

The chain recombines TRBV29-1 with TRBJ2-3; 9 nucleotides agree with TRBD1. V was clipped by 4 bases and J by 1 base; unmatched bases: 0. This CDR3 is 13 amino acids long. Germline loops: CDR1 SQVTM, CDR2 ANQGSEA. The CDR3 region is CSVGDRGTDTQYF. Written as DNA, the CDR3 is TGCAGCGTTGGGGACAGGGGCACAGATACGCAGTATTTT.

The rearrangement uses TRBV25-1 and TRBJ2-5, with D perhaps TRBD2 (5 bases). Germline-derived CDR1 and CDR2 are MGHDK and SYGVNS. The CDR3 loop spans 14 amino acids. Trimming removed 1 base at V and 2 bases at J, with 8 bases between. Here the CDR3 DNA reads TGTGCCAGCAGTGAATTGGGAGTTCAAGAGACCCAGTACTTC. It specifies CASSELGVQETQYF.

The chain combines TRBV19 with TRBJ1-5; D uncertain. V lost 5 bases to trimming and J lost 2 bases, with 16 bases between them. The germline V gene has CDR1 LNHDA and CDR2 SQIVND (reference sequence). The CDR3 spans 16 residues. The CDR3 region is CASSSFDTSRNQPQHF. The CDR3 coding sequence is TGTGCCAGTAGTTCCTTCGACACCTCTCGCAATCAGCCCCAGCATTTT.

J is TRBJ1-6 and V is TRBV13, with TRBD1 matching over 7 bases. The CDR3 consists of 14 residues. CDR1 is PRHDT and CDR2 is FYEKMQ in the germline V gene (reference sequence). Losses at the gene ends were 3 bases for V and 6 bases for J; bases not matched to a gene: 2. The CDR3 here is CASSFGQANSPLHF. The CDR3 DNA reads TGTGCCAGCAGCTTCGGACAGGCTAATTCACCCCTCCACTTT.

The chain has TRBV18 and TRBJ2-3; 8 bases agree with TRBD1. Germline V gene data show CDR1 as KGHSH and CDR2 as LQKENI. The CDR3 contains 13 residues. Trimming cost V 10 bases and J 5 bases; bases outside gene matches: 8. The CDR3 region has the DNA TGTGCCACCGAGACAGGGGATGTAGATACGCAGTATTTT. This translates into CATETGDVDTQYF.

The CDR3 is CAWSVSSGGAGSYNEQFF. DNA of the CDR3: TGTGCCTGGAGTGTAAGTAGCGGGGGGGCCGGATCCTACAATGAGCAGTTCTTC. The chain carries TRBV30 and TRBJ2-1; 11 bases are a match to TRBD2. Germline V gene data show CDR1 as GTSNPN and CDR2 as SVGIG (reference sequence). The CDR3 has 18 amino acids. With V trimmed by 0 bases and J by 1 base, 8 bases remained unmatched.

The V call is TRBV6-6, the J call TRBJ1-1; the D is unclear. The CDR3 has 14 amino acids. V dropped 6 bases and J dropped 1 base, with 12 bases sitting between them. Germline CDR1 MNHNY, CDR2 SVGAGI (reference sequence). The CDR3 protein is CASSHREGNTEAFF. CDR3 nucleotide sequence: TGTGCCAGCAGCCACCGAGAGGGGAACACTGAAGCTTTCTTT.

The rearrangement joins TRBV9 to TRBJ1-6, with D possibly TRBD1 on 6 matching bases. CDR1 and CDR2 from the germline V gene are SGDLS and YYNGEE. This CDR3 has 16 amino acids. V dropped 4 bases and J dropped 5 bases, with 16 bases sitting between them. The CDR3 bases are TGTGCCAGCAGCTCCTCGGGGGGGCGAGATAATTCACCCCTCCACTTT. Translated, it gives CASSSSGGRDNSPLHF.

The J gene is TRBJ2-3, the V gene TRBV25-1; no clear D gene. V gave up 2 bases and J gave up 2 bases, with 2 bases separating them. This CDR3 spans 12 amino acids. CDR1 and CDR2 (germline): MGHDK, SYGVNS. Written as DNA, the CDR3 is TGTGCCAGCAGTGAAACCACAGATACGCAGTATTTT. Translation gives CASSETTDTQYF.

CDR3 in DNA: TGTGCCAGCGCTTCTACGGGGGGGCAGAACACCGGGGAGCTGTTTTTT. It codes for CASASTGGQNTGELFF. V gene TRBV6-6 combines with J gene TRBJ2-2; 8 bases match TRBD2. The V gene's germline CDR1 is MNHNY and CDR2 SVGAGI (reference sequence). This CDR3 has 16 amino acids. The V segment lost 8 bases and the J segment 1 base; nucleotides outside the gene matches: 9.

Turning to this clone: The same CDR3 is also encoded by other DNA sequences in this sample. The chain joins TRBV9 to TRBJ2-7, with D perhaps matching TRBD1 (5 bases). The V gene's germline CDR1 is SGDLS and CDR2 YYNGEE. Trimming cost V 4 bases and J 1 base, with 9 bases left between them. The CDR3 runs to 13 residues. CDR3 sequence: CASSIDSSYEQYF. The CDR3 region has the DNA TGTGCCAGCAGCATTGACAGTTCCTACGAGCAGTACTTC. Together with reference TRBV9 and TRBJ2-7, the CDR3 gives the full variable domain: DSGVTQTPKHLITATGQRVTLRCSPRSGDLSVYWYQQSLDQGLQFLIQYYNGEERAKGNILERFSAQQFPDLHSELNLSSLELGDSALYFCASSIDSSYEQYFGPGTRLTVT.

The chain uses TRBV19 and TRBJ1-1; D unresolved. From germline, CDR1 is LNHDA and CDR2 SQIVND (reference sequence). The CDR3 consists of 14 residues. Trimming left V 2 bases short and J 1 base short, with 8 bases between. The CDR3 here is CASSILPGNTEAFF. CDR3 bases: TGTGCCAGTAGTATACTACCGGGGAACACTGAAGCTTTCTTT.

The chain carries TRBV2 and TRBJ1-2, with D possibly TRBD1 on 5 matching bases. Germline lookup yields CDR1 SNHLY and CDR2 FYNNEI. V was pared by 3 bases and J by 4 bases, with 9 bases between. The CDR3 sequence is 13 residues long. CDR3 bases: TGTGCCAGCAGTGATGGGGCGGGCTATGGCTACACCTTC. It yields the protein CASSDGAGYGYTF. Supplemented by reference TRBV2 and TRBJ1-2, the full variable domain reads EPEVTQTPSHQVTQMGQEVILRCVPISNHLYFYWYRQILGQKVEFLVSFYNNEISEKSEIFDDQFSVERPDGSNFTLKIRSTKLEDSAMYFCASSDGAGYGYTFGSGTRLTVV.